This T cell receptor beta chain was obtained from a study of blood T cells in healthy people across ages (dated by TCRdb to between 2014 and 2016). About the full investigation: In model experiments, template switching captured roughly one uniquely barcoded TCR beta cDNA molecule for every two T cells. Using deep sequencing normalized with unique cDNA molecular identifiers, the study measured how TCR beta repertoire diversity changes with age. The donors were divided into four age groups: young (average approximately 17 years), middle-aged (around 37), aged (approximately 62) and long-lived (roughly 86). To avoid experimental bias, donors of different ages were spread randomly across the sequencing lanes. For two donors (one aged 18 to 30 and one aged 80 or older), the study analyzed two additional independent replicas of 1 million unique cDNA reads from the same blood draw.

Notes on this clonotype: Its antigen target is currently unknown. Base qualities are missing; no much larger clone stands one base away.

Systemically healthy Caucasian individuals from Russia, approximately 39 in total and aged about 6 to 100 years, were included as donors. Each donor gave about 10 milliliters of peripheral blood, drawn into EDTA-treated Vacutainer tubes. Ficoll-Paque density-gradient centrifugation was used to isolate PBMCs, with at least 7 million obtained per sample. Trizol reagent was used to extract total RNA from PBMCs, with at least 5 micrograms per sample. For every donor, an aliquot of PBMCs went through flow cytometry to measure the percentages of naive CD45RAhigh/CD27high T cells. Measured from the cysteine to the phenylalanine, the CDR3 is 14 residues long. The only DNA kept is the CDR3, 42 bases in frame from the first base. CDR1 MNHEY and CDR2 SVGAGI were looked up in the germline V gene. General study outcomes and caveats: Because profiling used bulk unsorted PBMCs, naive and antigen-experienced compartments could not be compared conclusively. Compared with the aged group, more naive CD4+ T cells, fewer expanded clones and increased TCR diversity were shown by the long-lived group, suggesting age selection. As age increased, observed TCR beta diversity per million T cells dropped in a roughly linear way, and a significant reduction was already evident by age around 41. There was a strong correlation between observed TCR beta diversity and the percentage of naive T cells measured by flow cytometry. Estimates of total diversity based on one million sequenced T cells were considered lower bounds and underestimates. Because the CMV infection status of the donors was unknown, age-related changes in expanded clonotypes may potentially have been confounded.

Libraries were prepared through 5' RACE. Sequencing was carried out with an Illumina HiSeq 2500. A second PCR of about 6 to 12 cycles was run with a J-beta primer mix and a sample-barcoded 5' primer. Each TCR beta cDNA molecule received a unique molecular identifier from a template-switch 5' adaptor carrying 12 random nucleotides. Each sample yielded at least 3 million CDR3-containing paired-end reads. First-strand cDNA was synthesized from all RNA with the Mint cDNA synthesis kit, primed by a TRBC-specific oligonucleotide. All cDNA was treated with uracil-DNA glycosylase and then went through a first 18-cycle PCR with the universal primers M1SS and BC2_uni_R. On the authors' methods: For normalization, 1 million high-quality reads, each with a distinct molecular identifier, were randomly selected from each sample. Reads sharing molecular identifiers were discarded rather than binned into consensus sequences. CDR3 identification, clonotype clustering and error correction used MiTCR with a Q25 quality threshold and the strictest error-elimination algorithm. A nonparametric unseen species model using Euler transformation provided a lower-bound estimate of total TCR beta diversity. In TCRdb, the public reads were trimmed at Q25 with fastp and aligned with MiXCR, with productive beta chains retained. Each CDR3 protein gets just one entry, which takes the most common genes and DNA from the rows behind it. What appears here as the V and J calls and clone size reflects TCRdb's work, not the paper's. The sample data list roughly 860,000 distinct CDR3 sequences, and 62% of these were observed just once. The ten largest clones take up around a quarter of the sample.

Sequenced input: blood. The clonotype was recovered from a man aged 30 to 39 in good health. This chain joins TRBV6-5 to TRBJ2-4; the D gene cannot be named for sure. The assigned J gene may be wrong: the sequence end matches TRBJ2-7 better. DNA sequence: TGTGCCAGCAGTTACAATACAGCCCAGGACGAGCAGTACTTC. It is translated as CASSYNTAQDEQYF.